The sequence of this T cell receptor beta chain was determined in a study of blood T cell repertoires in COVID-19. Study details: Collection of acute and convalescent COVID-19 samples took place in the United States, Italy and Spain.

The CDR3 loop spans 16 amino acids. With 2 bases clipped from V and 4 bases from J, the junction kept 8 bases outside the gene matches. Germline values: CDR1 SGHNT, CDR2 YENEEA. Authors' data handling: From reference gene primer amplification, estimates of nucleated cell counts were derived. The table came from immunoSEQ multiplex PCR; TCRdb's copy has only in-frame clones and leaves some out. Clone size and V and J calls were adopted from that table, with D and trimming inferred from the DNA. The sample holds around 700,000 clones, 80% to 90% seen once. This sequence was found in a woman aged 18-29 years with acute or convalescent COVID-19. The sequencing sample was made of peripheral blood. This sequence joins TRBV11-3 and TRBJ2-7, with TRBD2 identical over 10 bases. CDR3 amino acids: CASSLPSSGGMYEQYF. Written as DNA, the CDR3 is TGTGCCAGCAGCTTACCCTCTAGCGGGGGTATGTACGAGCAGTACTTC.